This TCR beta chain appears in the sequencing data of a study of tumor-infiltrating lymphocytes in primary liver carcinoma. Study at large: Staging placed the tumors at T1-T3 N0M0, and they measured about 4 to 11 cm across. Overall study findings and caveats: Top-250-clone fractions were significantly higher in tumors than in blood (p = 0.039).

In its sample, this clonotype was seen many times. Antigen specificity is unknown. CDR3 length equals 18 residues. V lost 0 bases and J 2 bases, leaving 20 bases between the germline ends. CDR1 is SGHRS, CDR2 YFSETQ, per germline. Total RNA (around 0.45 ug) served as template for TCR beta cDNA synthesis primed by a constant-region primer. Amplification in three nested multiplex PCR rounds with slightly modified ARM-PCR gave rise to TCR beta libraries. A C-beta reverse primer and TRBV1-TRBV30 forward primers served in each of the first two PCR rounds, at about 10 cycles apiece. MiXCR was run by TCRdb on the multiplex PCR reads, yielding one entry per CDR3 protein. The data contain more than 90,000 distinct CDR3 sequences, 55% to 80% of them seen just once; the ten biggest clones take up less than 15%. Co-extraction yielded RNA and DNA from roughly 21-30 mg of unsorted bulk tissue.

The sequenced sample consisted of liver tumor tissue from sampling region 2. Subset denoted: tumor region T2, inferior pole. V usage is TRBV5-1 and J usage is TRBJ1-1; D uncertain. This receptor was taken from an older woman with primary liver carcinoma and hepatitis B virus infection. For the CDR3, the DNA is TGCGCCAGCAGCTTGGGACGAGGAGACGGTGGGGATAACACTGAAGCTTTCTTT. Translated, it gives CASSLGRGDGGDNTEAFF.